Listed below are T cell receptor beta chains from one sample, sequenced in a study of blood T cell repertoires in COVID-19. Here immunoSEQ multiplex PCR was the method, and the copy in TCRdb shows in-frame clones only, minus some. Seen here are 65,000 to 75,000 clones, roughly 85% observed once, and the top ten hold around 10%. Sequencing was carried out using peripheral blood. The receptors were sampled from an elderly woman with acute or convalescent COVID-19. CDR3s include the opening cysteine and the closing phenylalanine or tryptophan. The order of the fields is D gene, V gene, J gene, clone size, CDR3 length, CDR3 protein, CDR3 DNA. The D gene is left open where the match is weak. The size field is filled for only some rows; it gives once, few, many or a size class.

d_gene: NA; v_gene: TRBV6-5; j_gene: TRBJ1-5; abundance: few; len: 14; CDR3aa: CASVRGGSDQPQHF; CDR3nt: TGTGCCAGCGTCCGGGGAGGGTCCGATCAGCCCCAGCATTTT
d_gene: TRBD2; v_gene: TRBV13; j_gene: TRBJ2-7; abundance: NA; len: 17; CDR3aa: CASSRSLGRGVTYEQYF; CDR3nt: TGTGCCAGCAGCCGTTCTTTAGGGCGGGGGGTAACCTACGAGCAGTACTTC
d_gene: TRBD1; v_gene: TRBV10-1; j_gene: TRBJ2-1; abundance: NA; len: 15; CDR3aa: CASSDRQGRNNEQFF; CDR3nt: TGCGCCAGCAGTGACAGACAGGGGAGGAACAATGAGCAGTTCTTC
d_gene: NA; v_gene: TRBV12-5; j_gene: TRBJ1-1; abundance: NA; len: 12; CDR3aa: CATERTNTEAFF; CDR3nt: TGTGCTACCGAGAGAACGAACACTGAAGCTTTCTTT
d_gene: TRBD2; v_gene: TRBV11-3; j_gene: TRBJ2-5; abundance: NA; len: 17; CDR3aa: CASSLGASGGPQETQYF; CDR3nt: TGTGCCAGCAGCTTAGGGGCTAGCGGGGGGCCCCAAGAGACCCAGTACTTC
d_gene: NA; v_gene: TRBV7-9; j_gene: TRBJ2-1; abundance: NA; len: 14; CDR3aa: CASSLDSRGDEQFF; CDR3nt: TGTGCCAGCAGCTTAGATTCTAGGGGCGATGAGCAGTTCTTC
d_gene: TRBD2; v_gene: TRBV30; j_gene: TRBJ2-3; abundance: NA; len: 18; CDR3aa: CAWSVQFLGGSLTDTQYF; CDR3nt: TGTGCCTGGAGTGTACAATTCTTGGGGGGGTCCCTCACAGATACGCAGTATTTT
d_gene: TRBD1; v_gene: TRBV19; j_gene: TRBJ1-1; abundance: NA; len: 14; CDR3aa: CASSSRQGQAEAFF; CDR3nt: TGTGCCAGTAGTAGCCGACAGGGACAGGCTGAAGCTTTCTTT
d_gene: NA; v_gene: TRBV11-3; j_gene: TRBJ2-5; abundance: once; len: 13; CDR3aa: CASSRGFSETQYF; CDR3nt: TGTGCCAGCAGCAGGGGTTTCTCGGAGACCCAGTACTTC
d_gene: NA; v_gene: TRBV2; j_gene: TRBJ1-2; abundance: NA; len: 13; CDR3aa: CASSPWRSYGYTF; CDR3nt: TGTGCCAGCTCCCCTTGGCGGTCCTATGGCTACACCTTC
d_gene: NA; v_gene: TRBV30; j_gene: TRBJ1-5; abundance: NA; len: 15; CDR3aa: CAWRTGGASNQPQHF; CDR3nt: TGTGCCTGGAGAACAGGCGGGGCTAGCAATCAGCCCCAGCATTTT
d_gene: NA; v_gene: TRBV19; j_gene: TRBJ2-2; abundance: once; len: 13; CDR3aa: CASSILQGGELFF; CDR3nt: TGTGCCAGTAGTATACTTCAGGGCGGGGAGCTGTTTTTT
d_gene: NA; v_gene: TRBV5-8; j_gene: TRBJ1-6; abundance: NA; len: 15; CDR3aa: CASSLADRKGSPLHF; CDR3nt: TGTGCCAGCAGCTTGGCCGACAGGAAGGGATCACCCCTCCACTTT
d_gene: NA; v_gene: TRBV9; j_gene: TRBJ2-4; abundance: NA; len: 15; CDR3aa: CASSGGQGARDIQYF; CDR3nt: TGTGCCAGCAGCGGGGGGCAAGGGGCCCGGGACATTCAGTACTTC
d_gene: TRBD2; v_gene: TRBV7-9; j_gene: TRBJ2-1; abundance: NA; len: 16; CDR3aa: CASSFLLGGGANEQFF; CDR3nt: TGTGCCAGCAGCTTTTTACTAGGCGGGGGGGCCAATGAGCAGTTCTTC
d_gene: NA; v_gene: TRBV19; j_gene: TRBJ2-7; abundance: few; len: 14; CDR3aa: CASAHRVSAYEQYF; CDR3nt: TGTGCCAGTGCCCACAGGGTAAGCGCCTACGAGCAGTACTTC
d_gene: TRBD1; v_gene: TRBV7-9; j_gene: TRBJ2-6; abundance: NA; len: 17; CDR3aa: CASSRAGQVSGANVLTF; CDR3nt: TGTGCCAGCAGCCGTGCGGGACAGGTCTCTGGGGCCAACGTCCTGACTTTC
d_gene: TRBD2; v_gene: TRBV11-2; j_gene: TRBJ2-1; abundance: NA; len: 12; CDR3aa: CASSLASGEQFF; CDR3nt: TGTGCCAGCAGCTTAGCTAGCGGTGAGCAGTTCTTC
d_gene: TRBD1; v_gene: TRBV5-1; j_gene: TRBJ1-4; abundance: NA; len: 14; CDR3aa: CASSFGQDNEKLFF; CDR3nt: TGCGCCAGCAGCTTTGGACAGGATAATGAAAAACTGTTTTTT
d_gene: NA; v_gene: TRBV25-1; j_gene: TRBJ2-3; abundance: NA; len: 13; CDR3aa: CASSEEGVGTQYF; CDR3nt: TGTGCCAGCAGTGAAGAGGGGGTCGGTACGCAGTATTTT
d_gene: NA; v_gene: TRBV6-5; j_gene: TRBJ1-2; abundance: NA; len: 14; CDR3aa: CASRRQQNNYGYTF; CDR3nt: TGTGCCAGCAGAAGACAGCAAAACAACTATGGCTACACCTTC
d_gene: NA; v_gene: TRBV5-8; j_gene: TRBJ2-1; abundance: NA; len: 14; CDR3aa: CASNAYLSYNEQFF; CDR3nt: TGTGCCAGCAATGCGTACCTCTCCTACAATGAGCAGTTCTTC
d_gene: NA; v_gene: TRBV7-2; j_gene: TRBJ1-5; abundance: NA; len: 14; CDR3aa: CASSSGQQSATQHF; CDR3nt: TGTGCCAGCAGCTCCGGACAGCAATCAGCGACCCAGCATTTT
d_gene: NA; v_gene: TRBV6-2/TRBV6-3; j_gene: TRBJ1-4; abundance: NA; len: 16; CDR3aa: CASSSRQKPTNEKLFF; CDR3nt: TGTGCCAGCAGTTCGAGACAGAAACCAACTAATGAAAAACTGTTTTTT
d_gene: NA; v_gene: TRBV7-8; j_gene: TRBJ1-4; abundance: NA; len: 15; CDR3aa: CASSPGGGQDEKLFF; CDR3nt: TGTGCCAGCAGCCCCGGGGGGGGGCAGGATGAAAAACTGTTTTTT
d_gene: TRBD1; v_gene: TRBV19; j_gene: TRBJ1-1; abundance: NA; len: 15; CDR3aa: CASSTGQSSDTEAFF; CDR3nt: TGTGCCAGTAGTACGGGACAGTCCTCGGACACTGAAGCTTTCTTT
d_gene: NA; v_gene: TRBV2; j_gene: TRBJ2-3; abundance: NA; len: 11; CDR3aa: CASSVADTQYF; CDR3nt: TGTGCCAGCAGTGTAGCAGATACGCAGTATTTT
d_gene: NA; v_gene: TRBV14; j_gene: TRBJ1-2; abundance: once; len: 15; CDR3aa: CASSRQGKGGYGYTF; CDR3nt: TGTGCCAGCAGCCGCCAGGGGAAAGGGGGCTATGGCTACACCTTC
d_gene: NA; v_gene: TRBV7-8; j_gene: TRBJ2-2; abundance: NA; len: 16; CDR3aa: CASSQSESGVTGELFF; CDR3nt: TGTGCCAGCAGCCAGTCAGAATCGGGTGTAACCGGGGAGCTGTTTTTT
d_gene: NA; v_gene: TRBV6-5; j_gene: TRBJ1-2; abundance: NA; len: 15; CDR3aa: CASIRSPGGLDGYTF; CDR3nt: TGTGCCAGCATCCGATCCCCGGGGGGGCTGGACGGCTACACCTTC
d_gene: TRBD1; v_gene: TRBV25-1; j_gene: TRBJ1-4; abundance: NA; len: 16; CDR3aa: CASSADRGATNEKLFF; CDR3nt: TGTGCCAGCAGTGCGGACAGGGGCGCAACTAATGAAAAACTGTTTTTT
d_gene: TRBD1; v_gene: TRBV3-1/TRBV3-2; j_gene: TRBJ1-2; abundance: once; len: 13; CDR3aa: CASRFGQERGYTF; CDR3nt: TGTGCCAGCAGATTCGGACAGGAGCGTGGCTACACCTTC
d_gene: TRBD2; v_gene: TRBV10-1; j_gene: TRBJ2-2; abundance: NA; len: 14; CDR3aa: CASSWSGLDGELFF; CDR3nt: TGCGCCAGCAGTTGGTCCGGACTAGACGGGGAGCTGTTTTTT
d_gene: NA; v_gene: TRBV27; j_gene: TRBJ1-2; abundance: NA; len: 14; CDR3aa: CASSPSGVQGGYTF; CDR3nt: TGTGCCAGCAGCCCATCAGGGGTCCAGGGCGGCTACACCTTC
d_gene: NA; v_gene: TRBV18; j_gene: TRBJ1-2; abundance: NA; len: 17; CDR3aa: CASSPRSQGTVFHGYTF; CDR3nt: TGTGCCAGCTCACCTCGCTCACAGGGAACAGTATTTCATGGCTACACCTTC
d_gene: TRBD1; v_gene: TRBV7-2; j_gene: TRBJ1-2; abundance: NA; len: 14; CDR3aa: CASSSGTVGYGYTF; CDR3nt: TGTGCCAGCAGCTCCGGGACAGTCGGCTATGGCTACACCTTC
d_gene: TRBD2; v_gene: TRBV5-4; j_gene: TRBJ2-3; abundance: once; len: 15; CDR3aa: CASSFGGSLRDTQYF; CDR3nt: TGTGCCAGCAGCTTCGGGGGGTCCTTGCGGGATACGCAGTATTTT
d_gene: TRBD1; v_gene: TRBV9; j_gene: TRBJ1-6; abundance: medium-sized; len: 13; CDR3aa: CASSATGNSPLHF; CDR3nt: TGTGCCAGCAGTGCGACAGGGAATTCACCCCTCCACTTT
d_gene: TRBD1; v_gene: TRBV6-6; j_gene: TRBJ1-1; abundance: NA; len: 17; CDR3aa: CASSRPGQGGTNTEAFF; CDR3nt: TGTGCCAGCAGTCGACCCGGACAGGGGGGAACAAACACTGAAGCTTTCTTT
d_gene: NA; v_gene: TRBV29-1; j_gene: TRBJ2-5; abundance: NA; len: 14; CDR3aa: CSVEVGRGRETQYF; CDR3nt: TGCAGCGTTGAAGTGGGAAGGGGGAGAGAGACCCAGTACTTC
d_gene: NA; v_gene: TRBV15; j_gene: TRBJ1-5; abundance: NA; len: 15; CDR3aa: CATSNRRGSSAAQHF; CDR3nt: TGTGCCACCAGCAATAGGCGAGGGTCATCGGCTGCCCAGCATTTT
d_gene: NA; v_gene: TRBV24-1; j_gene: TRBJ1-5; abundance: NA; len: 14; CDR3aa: CATSGPGLNQPQHF; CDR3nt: TGTGCCACCAGTGGTCCAGGGTTAAATCAGCCCCAGCATTTT
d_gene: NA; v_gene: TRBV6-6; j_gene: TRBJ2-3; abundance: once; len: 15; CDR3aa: CASSLQEGSTDTQYF; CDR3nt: TGTGCCAGCAGCCTACAGGAGGGGTCCACAGATACGCAGTATTTT
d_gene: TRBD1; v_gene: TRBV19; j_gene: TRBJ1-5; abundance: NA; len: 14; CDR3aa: CASIRTGGQQPQHF; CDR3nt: TGTGCCAGTATACGAACAGGGGGCCAACAGCCCCAGCATTTT